Each of the 21 T cell receptor beta chains below was sequenced from the same sample in a study of Ad26.COV2.S vaccination and SARS-CoV-2 variants. Treatment meaning: 15 to 20 received Ad26.COV2.S at low or high dose, single or two shots; about 5 received placebo; per-sample allocation not given. Sampling was performed 63 days after the first vaccine or placebo injection. The assay was immunoSEQ multiplex PCR, and TCRdb's table has in-frame clones only and misses some. The table lists more than 300,000 clones, approximately 80% of them singletons. The sequencing here drew on peripheral blood, taken in a trial of Ad26.COV2.S vaccine versus placebo. The receptors originated from a person between 18 and 65 years old who received the Ad26.COV2.S COVID-19 vaccine or a placebo.

CDR3 amino acids: CASSPRDSNSYEQYF. The CDR3 bases are TGTGCCAGCAGCCCCAGGGACAGTAACTCCTACGAGCAGTACTTC. The J gene is TRBJ2-7, the V gene TRBV7-8, with TRBD1 identical over 7 bases. CDR1 and CDR2 from the germline V gene are SGHVS and FQNEAQ. The junction had 7 bases not matched to a gene; V was cut back by 5 bases and J by 0 bases. CDR3 length: 15 amino acids. The entire variable domain, with the rest obtained from reference TRBV7-8 and TRBJ2-7, is as follows: GAGVSQSPRYKVAKRGQDVALRCDPISGHVSLFWYQQALGQGPEFLTYFQNEAQLDKSGLPSDRFFAERPEGSVSTLKIQRTQQEDSAVYLCASSPRDSNSYEQYFGPGTRLTVT.

This chain links TRBV24-1 with TRBJ1-1, with D possibly being TRBD1 (5 bases). This CDR3 is 13 amino acids long. V was pared by 2 bases and J by 7 bases, with 10 bases between. Germline V CDR1 and CDR2: KGHDR, SFDVKD. CDR3 loop: CATSDSGGFEAFF. CDR3 sequence (DNA): TGTGCCACCAGTGATTCTGGGGGGTTTGAAGCTTTCTTT.

The genes are TRBV7-8 and TRBJ1-5; TRBD1 matches 8 bases. V lost 2 bases to trimming and J lost 4 bases; unmatched junction nucleotides: 7. The CDR3 runs to 16 residues. CDR1 and CDR2 (germline): SGHVS, FQNEAQ. The CDR3 loop reads CASSLRETGANQPQHF. The CDR3 nucleotides are TGTGCCAGCAGCTTACGAGAGACAGGGGCTAATCAGCCCCAGCATTTT.

The chain has TRBV28 and TRBJ1-2; D is uncertain. Germline V gene lookup returns CDR1 MDHEN and CDR2 SYDVKM. V lost 2 bases, J lost 1 base, and 11 bases lay in between. The CDR3 contains 15 residues. The CDR3 reads CASSLVTEINYGYTF. CDR3 sequence (DNA): TGTGCCAGCAGTTTAGTGACGGAAATTAACTATGGCTACACCTTC.

The chain is built from TRBV2 and TRBJ1-2; D may be TRBD1 (5 bases). Trimming took off 5 bases at V and 1 base at J, with 8 bases between the two ends. The germline gives CDR1 SNHLY, CDR2 FYNNEI. The CDR3 loop spans 13 amino acids. The CDR3 reads CASSLRGNYGYTF. CDR3 DNA sequence: TGTGCCAGCAGTTTAAGGGGTAACTATGGCTACACCTTC. Drawing the rest from reference TRBV2 and TRBJ1-2, the complete variable domain is EPEVTQTPSHQVTQMGQEVILRCVPISNHLYFYWYRQILGQKVEFLVSFYNNEISEKSEIFDDQFSVERPDGSNFTLKIRSTKLEDSAMYFCASSLRGNYGYTFGSGTRLTVV.

This clone has a single count. The rearrangement uses TRBV6-2 or TRBV6-3 and TRBJ2-7; tentatively, D is TRBD2 (6 bases). The germline CDR1 and CDR2 sequences are MNHEY and SVGEGT. V was cut by 0 bases and J by 2 bases, with 8 bases left in between. This CDR3 contains 14 residues. For the CDR3, the DNA is TGTGCCAGCAGTTACTCGCGGGGACCCTACGAGCAGTACTTC. This gives the protein CASSYSRGPYEQYF.

This chain joins TRBV5-1 and TRBJ2-2; D perhaps matches TRBD2 (5 bases). CDR1 is SGHRS and CDR2 is YFSETQ in the germline V gene. The CDR3 totals 18 residues. Trimming removed 0 bases at V and 3 bases at J, with 18 bases between. CDR3: CASSLAFRGKDDTGELFF. Here the CDR3 DNA reads TGCGCCAGCAGCTTGGCATTCCGGGGAAAGGACGACACCGGGGAGCTGTTTTTT.

The CDR3 reads CASSLGKSPRVTGNTIYF. The CDR3 bases are TGTGCCAGCAGTTTGGGGAAGTCCCCCAGGGTTACTGGAAACACCATATATTTT. This chain uses TRBV28 with TRBJ1-3, with D perhaps TRBD1 (5 bases). The CDR3 length is 18 residues. The V and J ends lost 3 bases and 2 bases respectively, with 20 bases between them. The germline V gene has CDR1 MDHEN and CDR2 SYDVKM.

The chain recombines TRBV9 with TRBJ1-5; D perhaps matches TRBD1 (5 bases). The CDR3 sequence is 15 residues long. Germline CDR1 reads SGDLS; CDR2 reads YYNGEE. Trimming took 2 bases from V and 1 from J, leaving 10 bases between them. The CDR3 is CASSVAGGSNQPQHF. The DNA of the CDR3 is TGTGCCAGCAGCGTTGCGGGGGGAAGCAATCAGCCCCAGCATTTT.

The chain carries TRBV7-2 and TRBJ2-3, with TRBD2 identical over 11 bases. Trimming at V came to 1 base and at J to 1 base, leaving 7 bases not matched to a gene. Germline CDR1 reads SGHTA; CDR2 reads FQGNSA. This CDR3 has 18 amino acids. DNA of the CDR3: TGTGCCAGCAGCTTAGTACCTAGCGGGGGGCGAGGCACAGATACGCAGTATTTT. Its translation: CASSLVPSGGRGTDTQYF.

J is TRBJ1-5 and V is TRBV19; 7 bases fit TRBD1. CDR1 is LNHDA, CDR2 SQIVND, per germline (reference sequence). This CDR3 is 12 amino acids long. V shed 9 bases, J shed 7 bases, and the junction held 6 bases outside the gene matches. Here the CDR3 DNA reads TGTGCCAGCAGACAGGGTCTCCAGCCCCAGCATTTT. Translating gives CASRQGLQPQHF. Drawing the rest from reference TRBV19 and TRBJ1-5, the complete variable domain is DGGITQSPKYLFRKEGQNVTLSCEQNLNHDAMYWYRQDPGQGLRLIYYSQIVNDFQKGDIAEGYSVSREKKESFPLTVTSAQKNPTAFYLCASRQGLQPQHFGDGTRLSIL.

The chain carries TRBV5-1 and TRBJ2-5; 13 nucleotides match TRBD2. The V and J ends lost 4 bases and 3 bases, in that order; junction bases with no gene match: 9. The CDR3 is made up of 17 amino acids. Germline CDR1 and CDR2: SGHRS and YFSETQ. The CDR3 here is CASSDTMTSGGKETQYF. Written as DNA, the CDR3 is TGCGCCAGCAGCGATACTATGACTAGCGGGGGGAAAGAGACCCAGTACTTC.

This clone was counted once. The DNA for the CDR3 is TGTGCCAGCAGCGTACCGGGCCTCAGGGATGAGCAGTTCTTC. Its translation: CASSVPGLRDEQFF. V is TRBV5-4 and J is TRBJ2-1, with D possibly being TRBD1 (5 bases). This CDR3 is built from 14 residues. Trimming removed 4 bases at V and 8 bases at J, with 16 bases between. Germline V CDR1 and CDR2: SGHNT, YYREEE (reference sequence).

The chain recombines TRBV27 with TRBJ1-5; D gene uncertain. Trimming removed 5 bases from V and 5 bases from J, with 10 bases in between. This CDR3 has 13 residues. Looked up from germline, CDR1 is MNHEY and CDR2 is SMNVEV (reference sequence). CDR3 sequence: CASSQGRDQPQHF. For the CDR3, the DNA is TGTGCCAGCAGTCAAGGACGGGATCAGCCCCAGCATTTT.

The chain uses TRBV4-1 and TRBJ2-7; 7 bases fit TRBD2. The CDR3 extends over 15 amino acids. The trim removed 1 base at V and 2 bases at J, leaving 5 bases unmatched. CDR1 and CDR2 (germline): MGHRA, YSYEKL. CDR3 protein: CASSQGGGEAYEQYF. The CDR3 DNA reads as TGCGCCAGCAGCCAAGGTGGGGGGGAGGCCTACGAGCAGTACTTC.

The rearrangement joins TRBV18 to TRBJ2-2, with D hard to call. Germline lookup yields CDR1 KGHSH and CDR2 LQKENI. The CDR3 loop spans 16 amino acids. Trimming cost V 3 bases and J 1 base, with 12 bases left between them. The CDR3 DNA follows: TGTGCCAGCTCACCCACTCAGGTGCAGAACACCGGGGAGCTGTTTTTT. Encoded protein: CASSPTQVQNTGELFF.

J is TRBJ2-7 and V is TRBV7-3; maybe TRBD1 (5 bases). The CDR3 has 14 residues. The V gene lost 6 bases and the J gene lost 0 bases, with 12 bases spanning the gap. The V gene's germline CDR1 is SGHTA and CDR2 FQGTGA. CDR3 protein: CASRPTASSYEQYF. The DNA for the CDR3 is TGTGCCAGCAGACCGACAGCAAGCTCCTACGAGCAGTACTTC.

V and J are TRBV11-2 and TRBJ1-4, with D possibly being TRBD1 (6 bases). Between the trimmed V and J ends, which lost 0 bases and 8 bases, there was a span of 16 bases. The CDR3 is 16 amino acids. In germline, CDR1 is SGHAT, CDR2 FQNNGV. The CDR3 protein is CASSLDDSGAREKLFF. In DNA, the CDR3 is TGTGCCAGCAGCTTAGATGATTCAGGGGCCAGGGAAAAACTGTTTTTT.

A few counts support this clone. The chain combines TRBV7-8 with TRBJ1-2, with D maybe TRBD1 (5 bases). The V gene's germline CDR1 is SGHVS and CDR2 FQNEAQ. CDR3 length: 17 amino acids. Trimming removed 3 bases from V and 6 bases from J, with 23 bases in between. The CDR3 loop reads CASSLSQGMGTGDGYTF. As DNA, the CDR3 is TGTGCCAGCAGCTTGTCTCAGGGTATGGGGACGGGTGATGGCTACACCTTC.

The rearrangement links TRBV5-1 to TRBJ1-3, with D uncertain. CDR1 and CDR2 (germline): SGHRS, YFSETQ. The CDR3 sequence is 15 residues long. Between the trimmed V and J ends, which lost 0 bases and 0 bases, there was a span of 7 bases. The CDR3 loop reads CASSLEFLSGNTIYF. In DNA form, the CDR3 reads TGCGCCAGCAGCTTGGAATTCCTCTCTGGAAACACCATATATTTT.

The CDR3 coding sequence is TGCGCCAGCAGCTTGGAGTCTGGGTTGAACACTGAAGCTTTCTTT. Its protein product is CASSLESGLNTEAFF. The genes are TRBV5-1 and TRBJ1-1; D gene unclear. V lost 0 bases and J lost 0, with 9 bases in between. The length of the CDR3 is 15 residues. Germline V gene lookup returns CDR1 SGHRS and CDR2 YFSETQ.